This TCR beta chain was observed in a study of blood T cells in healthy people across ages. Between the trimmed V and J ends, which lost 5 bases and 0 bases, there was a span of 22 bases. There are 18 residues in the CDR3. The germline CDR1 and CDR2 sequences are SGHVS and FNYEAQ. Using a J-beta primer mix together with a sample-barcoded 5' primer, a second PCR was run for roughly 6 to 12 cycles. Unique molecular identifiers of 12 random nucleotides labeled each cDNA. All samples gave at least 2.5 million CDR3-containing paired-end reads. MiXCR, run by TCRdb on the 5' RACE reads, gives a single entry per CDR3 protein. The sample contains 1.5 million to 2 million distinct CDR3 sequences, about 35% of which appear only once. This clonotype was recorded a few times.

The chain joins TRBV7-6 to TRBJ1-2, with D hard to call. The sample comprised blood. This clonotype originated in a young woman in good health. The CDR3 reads CASSSPFSSGRTNYGYTF. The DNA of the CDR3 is TGTGCCAGCAGCAGTCCCTTTTCGTCCGGACGAACTAACTATGGCTACACCTTC.